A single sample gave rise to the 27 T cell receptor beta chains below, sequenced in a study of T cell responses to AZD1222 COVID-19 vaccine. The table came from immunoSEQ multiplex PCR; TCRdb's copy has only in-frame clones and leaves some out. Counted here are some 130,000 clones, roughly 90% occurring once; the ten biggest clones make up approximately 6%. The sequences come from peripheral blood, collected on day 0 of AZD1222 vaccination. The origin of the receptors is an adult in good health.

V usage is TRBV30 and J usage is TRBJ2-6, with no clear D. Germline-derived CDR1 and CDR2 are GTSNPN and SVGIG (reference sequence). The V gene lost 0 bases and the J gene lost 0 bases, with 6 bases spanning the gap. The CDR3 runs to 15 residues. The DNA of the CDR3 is TGTGCCTGGAGTGTACTTCTCTCTGGGGCCAACGTCCTGACTTTC. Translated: CAWSVLLSGANVLTF.

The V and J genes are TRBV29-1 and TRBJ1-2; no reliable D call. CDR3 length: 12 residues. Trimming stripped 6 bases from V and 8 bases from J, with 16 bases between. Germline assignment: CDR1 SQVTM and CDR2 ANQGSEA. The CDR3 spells CSVTGSHRGYTF. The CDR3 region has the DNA TGCAGCGTGACCGGGTCCCATAGGGGCTACACCTTC.

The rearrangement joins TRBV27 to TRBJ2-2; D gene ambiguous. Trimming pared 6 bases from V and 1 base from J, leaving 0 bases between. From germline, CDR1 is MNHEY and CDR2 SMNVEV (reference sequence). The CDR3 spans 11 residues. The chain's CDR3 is CASRNTGELFF. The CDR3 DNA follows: TGTGCCAGCAGGAACACCGGGGAGCTGTTTTTT.

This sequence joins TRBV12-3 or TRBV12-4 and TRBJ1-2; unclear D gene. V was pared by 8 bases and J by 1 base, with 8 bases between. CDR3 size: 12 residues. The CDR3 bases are TGTGCCAGCTCTGGGAATAACTATGGCTACACCTTC. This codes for CASSGNNYGYTF.

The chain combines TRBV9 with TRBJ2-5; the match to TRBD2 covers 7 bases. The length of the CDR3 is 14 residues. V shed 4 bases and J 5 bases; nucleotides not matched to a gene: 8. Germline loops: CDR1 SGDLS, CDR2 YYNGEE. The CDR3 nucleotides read TGTGCCAGCAGCTACCAGGGAGGGCGGGAGACCCAGTACTTC. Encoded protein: CASSYQGGRETQYF.

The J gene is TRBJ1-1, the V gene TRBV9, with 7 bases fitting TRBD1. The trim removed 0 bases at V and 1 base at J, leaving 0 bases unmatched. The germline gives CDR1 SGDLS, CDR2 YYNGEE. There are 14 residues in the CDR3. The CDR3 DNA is TGTGCCAGCAGCGTAGGGGACAGGAACACTGAAGCTTTCTTT. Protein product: CASSVGDRNTEAFF.

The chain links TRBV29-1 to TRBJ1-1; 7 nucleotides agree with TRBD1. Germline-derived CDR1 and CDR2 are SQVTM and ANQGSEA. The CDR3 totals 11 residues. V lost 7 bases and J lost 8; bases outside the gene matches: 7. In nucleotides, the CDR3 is TGCAGCGGAGGTTGGGACAGAGAAGCTTTCTTT. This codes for CSGGWDREAFF.

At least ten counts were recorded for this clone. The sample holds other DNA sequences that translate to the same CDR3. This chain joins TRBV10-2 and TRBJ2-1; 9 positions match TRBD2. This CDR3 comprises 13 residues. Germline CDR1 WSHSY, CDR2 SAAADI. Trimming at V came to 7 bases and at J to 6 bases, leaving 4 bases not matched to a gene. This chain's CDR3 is CASTGTSSNEQFF. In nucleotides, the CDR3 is TGCGCCAGCACCGGGACTAGCAGCAATGAGCAGTTCTTC.

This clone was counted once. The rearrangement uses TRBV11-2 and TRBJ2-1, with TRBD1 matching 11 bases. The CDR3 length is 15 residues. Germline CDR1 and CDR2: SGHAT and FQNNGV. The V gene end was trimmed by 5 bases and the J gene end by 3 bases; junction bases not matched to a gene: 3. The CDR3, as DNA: TGTGCCAGCAGCCCCGGGACAGGGGGCTACAATGAGCAGTTCTTC. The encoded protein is CASSPGTGGYNEQFF.

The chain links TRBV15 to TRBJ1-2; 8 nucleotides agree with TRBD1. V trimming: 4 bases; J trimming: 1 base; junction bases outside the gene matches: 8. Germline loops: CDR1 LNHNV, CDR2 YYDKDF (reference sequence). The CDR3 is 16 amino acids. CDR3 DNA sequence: TGTGCCACCAGCATTCAGGGACAGGACCATAACTATGGCTACACCTTC. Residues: CATSIQGQDHNYGYTF.

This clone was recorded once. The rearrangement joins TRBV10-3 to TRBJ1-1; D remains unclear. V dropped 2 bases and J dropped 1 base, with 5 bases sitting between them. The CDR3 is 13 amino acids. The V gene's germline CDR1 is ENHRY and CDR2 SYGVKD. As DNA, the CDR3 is TGTGCCATCAGTGAGACAGAGAACACTGAAGCTTTCTTT. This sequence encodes CAISETENTEAFF.

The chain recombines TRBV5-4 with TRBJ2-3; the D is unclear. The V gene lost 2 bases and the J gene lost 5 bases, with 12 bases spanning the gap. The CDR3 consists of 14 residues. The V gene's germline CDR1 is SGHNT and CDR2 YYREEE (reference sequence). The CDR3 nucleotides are TGTGCCAGCAGCTTATTTGTTCGGCAAGATACGCAGTATTTT. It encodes CASSLFVRQDTQYF.

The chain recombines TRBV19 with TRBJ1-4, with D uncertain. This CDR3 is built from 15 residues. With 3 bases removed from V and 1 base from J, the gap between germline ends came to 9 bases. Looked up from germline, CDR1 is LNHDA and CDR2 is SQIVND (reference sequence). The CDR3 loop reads CASSIPVLTNEKLFF. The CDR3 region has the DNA TGTGCCAGTAGTATCCCGGTACTAACTAATGAAAAACTGTTTTTT.

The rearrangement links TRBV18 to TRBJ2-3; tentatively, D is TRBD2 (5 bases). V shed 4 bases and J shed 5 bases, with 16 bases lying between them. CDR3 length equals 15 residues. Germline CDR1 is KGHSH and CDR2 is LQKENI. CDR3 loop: CASSLTGEPGDTQYF. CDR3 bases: TGTGCCAGCTCACTGACCGGGGAACCTGGAGATACGCAGTATTTT.

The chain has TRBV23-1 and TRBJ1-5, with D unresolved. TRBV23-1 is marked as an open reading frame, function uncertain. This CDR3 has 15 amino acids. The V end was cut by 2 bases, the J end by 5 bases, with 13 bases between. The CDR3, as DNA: TGCGCCAGCAGTCAACCACTCCCCTTAGATCAGCCCCAGCATTTT. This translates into CASSQPLPLDQPQHF.

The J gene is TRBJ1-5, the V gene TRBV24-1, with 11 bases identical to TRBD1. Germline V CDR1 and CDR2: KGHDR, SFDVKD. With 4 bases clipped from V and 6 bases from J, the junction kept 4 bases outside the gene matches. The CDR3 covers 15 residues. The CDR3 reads CATSDRTGGGQPQHF. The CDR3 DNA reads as TGTGCCACCAGTGACCGGACAGGGGGCGGTCAGCCCCAGCATTTT.

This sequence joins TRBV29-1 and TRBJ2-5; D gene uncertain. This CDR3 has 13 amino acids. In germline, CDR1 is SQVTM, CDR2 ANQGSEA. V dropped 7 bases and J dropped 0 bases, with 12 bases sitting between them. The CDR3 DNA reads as TGCAGCGGGAACAGAAACCACCAAGAGACCCAGTACTTC. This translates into CSGNRNHQETQYF.

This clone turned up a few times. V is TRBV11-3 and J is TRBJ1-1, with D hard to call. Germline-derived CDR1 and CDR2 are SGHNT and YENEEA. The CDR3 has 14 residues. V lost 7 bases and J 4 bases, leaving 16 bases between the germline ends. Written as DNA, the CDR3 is TGTGCCAGCATCCTCCTCGGAAACAGCACTGAAGCTTTCTTT. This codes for CASILLGNSTEAFF.

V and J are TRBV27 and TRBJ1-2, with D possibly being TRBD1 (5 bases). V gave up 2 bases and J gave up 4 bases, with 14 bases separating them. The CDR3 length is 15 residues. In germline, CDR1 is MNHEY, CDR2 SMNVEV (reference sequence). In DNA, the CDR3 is TGTGCCAGCAGTTTAGGGGCTTCAGGCTCCTATGGCTACACCTTC. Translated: CASSLGASGSYGYTF.

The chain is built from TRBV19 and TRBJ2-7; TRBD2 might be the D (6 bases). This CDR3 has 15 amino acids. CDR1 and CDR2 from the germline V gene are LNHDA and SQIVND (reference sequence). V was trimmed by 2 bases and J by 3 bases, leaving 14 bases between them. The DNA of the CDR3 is TGTGCCAGTAGTATAAAATCCAGCGGGCTCTACGAGCAGTACTTC. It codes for CASSIKSSGLYEQYF. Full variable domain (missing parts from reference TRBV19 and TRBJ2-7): DGGITQSPKYLFRKEGQNVTLSCEQNLNHDAMYWYRQDPGQGLRLIYYSQIVNDFQKGDIAEGYSVSREKKESFPLTVTSAQKNPTAFYLCASSIKSSGLYEQYFGPGTRLTVT.

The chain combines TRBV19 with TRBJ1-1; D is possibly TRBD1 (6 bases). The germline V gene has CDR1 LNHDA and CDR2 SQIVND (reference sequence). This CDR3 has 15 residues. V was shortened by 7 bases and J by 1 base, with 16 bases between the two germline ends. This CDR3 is CASNLMGGPNTEAFF. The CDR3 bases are TGTGCCAGTAATCTCATGGGGGGGCCGAACACTGAAGCTTTCTTT.

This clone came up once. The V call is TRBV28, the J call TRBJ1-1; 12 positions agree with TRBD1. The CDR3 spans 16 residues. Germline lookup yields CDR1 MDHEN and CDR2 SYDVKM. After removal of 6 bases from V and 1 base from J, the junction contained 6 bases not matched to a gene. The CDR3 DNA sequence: TGTGCCAGCAGCAGGGACAGGGGGCTCGGGAACACTGAAGCTTTCTTT. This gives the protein CASSRDRGLGNTEAFF.

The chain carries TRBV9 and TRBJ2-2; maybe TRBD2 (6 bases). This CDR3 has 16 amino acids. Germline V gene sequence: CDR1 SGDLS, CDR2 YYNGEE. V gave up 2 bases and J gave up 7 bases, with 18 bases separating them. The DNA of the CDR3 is TGTGCCAGCAGCGTTCGGGCGGGACGTAGTGGCGGGGAGCTGTTTTTT. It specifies CASSVRAGRSGGELFF.

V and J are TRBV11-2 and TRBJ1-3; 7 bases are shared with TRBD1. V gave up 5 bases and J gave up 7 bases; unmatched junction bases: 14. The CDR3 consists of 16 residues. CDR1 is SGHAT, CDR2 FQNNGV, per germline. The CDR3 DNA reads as TGTGCCAGCAGCCCCTTGACTGGCCCGGACAGGAACACCATATATTTT. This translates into CASSPLTGPDRNTIYF.

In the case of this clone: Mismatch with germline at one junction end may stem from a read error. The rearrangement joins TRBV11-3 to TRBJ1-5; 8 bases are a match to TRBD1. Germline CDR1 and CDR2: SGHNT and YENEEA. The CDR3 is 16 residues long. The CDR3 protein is CASSQGRDRPNEPQHF. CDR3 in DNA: TGTGCCAGCAGCCAGGGCCGGGACAGGCCCAATGAGCCCCAGCATTTT.

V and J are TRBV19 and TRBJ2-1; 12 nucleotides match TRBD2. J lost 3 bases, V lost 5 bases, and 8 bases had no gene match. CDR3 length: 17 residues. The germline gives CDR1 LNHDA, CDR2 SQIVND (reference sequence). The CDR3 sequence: CASSALLAGGVYNEQFF. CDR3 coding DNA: TGTGCCAGTAGTGCCTTGCTAGCGGGAGGGGTCTACAATGAGCAGTTCTTC.

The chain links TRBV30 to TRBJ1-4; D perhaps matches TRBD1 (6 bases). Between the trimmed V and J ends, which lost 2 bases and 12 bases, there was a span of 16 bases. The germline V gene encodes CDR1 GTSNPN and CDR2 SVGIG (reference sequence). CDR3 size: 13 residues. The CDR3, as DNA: TGTGCCTGGAGTTCCACCGCGAAGGGGGAACTGTTTTTT. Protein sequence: CAWSSTAKGELFF.